This T cell receptor beta chain emerged from a study of cytomegalovirus exposure and HLA in healthy donors. With respect to this clone: What it recognizes is unknown.

Trimming took 6 bases from V and 4 from J, leaving 16 bases between them. The germline CDR1 and CDR2 sequences are KGHSH and LQKENI. The CDR3 sequence is 14 residues long. Study-wide results and caveats: Accurate HLA-A and HLA-B prediction from TCR beta sequences was reported for most subjects. The authors later linked a missense DCLRE1C variant to TCR beta V- and J-gene trimming. Solely CMV serostatus was available to characterize immune exposure.

Both 60 Vbeta primers and 13 Jbeta primers went into the PCR. Method: immunoSEQ multiplex PCR; TCRdb's copy keeps in-frame clones and lacks some. The sample consists of under 150,000 clones, over 70% of them appearing once. Sequenced material: PBMCs. The chain uses TRBV18 and TRBJ2-7; D uncertain. The receptor was derived from a woman aged 18 to 35 in good health and CMV-seronegative. CDR3 amino acids: CASSFFPERYEQYF. The CDR3 DNA follows: TGTGCCAGCTCTTTTTTCCCGGAGAGGTACGAGCAGTACTTC. Together with reference TRBV18 and TRBJ2-7, the CDR3 gives the full variable domain: NAGVMQNPRHLVRRRGQEARLRCSPMKGHSHVYWYRQLPEEGLKFMVYLQKENIIDESGMPKERFSAEFPKEGPSILRIQQVVRGDSAAYFCASSFFPERYEQYFGPGTRLTVT.